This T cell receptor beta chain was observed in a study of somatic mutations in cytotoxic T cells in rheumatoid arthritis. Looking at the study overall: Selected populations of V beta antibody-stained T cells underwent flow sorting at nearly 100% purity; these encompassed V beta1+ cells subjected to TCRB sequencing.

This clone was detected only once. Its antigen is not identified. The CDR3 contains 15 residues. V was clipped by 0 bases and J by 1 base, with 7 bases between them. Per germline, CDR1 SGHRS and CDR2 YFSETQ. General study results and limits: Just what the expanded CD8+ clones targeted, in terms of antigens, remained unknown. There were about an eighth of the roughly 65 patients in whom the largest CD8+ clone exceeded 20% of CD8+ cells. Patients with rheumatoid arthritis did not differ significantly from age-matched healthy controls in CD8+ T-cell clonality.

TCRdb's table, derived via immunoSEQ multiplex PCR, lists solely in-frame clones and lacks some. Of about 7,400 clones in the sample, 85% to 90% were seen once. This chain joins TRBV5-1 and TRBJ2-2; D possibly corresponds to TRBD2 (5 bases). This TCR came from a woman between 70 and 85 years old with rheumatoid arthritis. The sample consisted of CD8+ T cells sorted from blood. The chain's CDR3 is CASSLVAKNTGELFF. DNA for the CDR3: TGCGCCAGCAGCTTGGTAGCGAAGAACACCGGGGAGCTGTTTTTT.